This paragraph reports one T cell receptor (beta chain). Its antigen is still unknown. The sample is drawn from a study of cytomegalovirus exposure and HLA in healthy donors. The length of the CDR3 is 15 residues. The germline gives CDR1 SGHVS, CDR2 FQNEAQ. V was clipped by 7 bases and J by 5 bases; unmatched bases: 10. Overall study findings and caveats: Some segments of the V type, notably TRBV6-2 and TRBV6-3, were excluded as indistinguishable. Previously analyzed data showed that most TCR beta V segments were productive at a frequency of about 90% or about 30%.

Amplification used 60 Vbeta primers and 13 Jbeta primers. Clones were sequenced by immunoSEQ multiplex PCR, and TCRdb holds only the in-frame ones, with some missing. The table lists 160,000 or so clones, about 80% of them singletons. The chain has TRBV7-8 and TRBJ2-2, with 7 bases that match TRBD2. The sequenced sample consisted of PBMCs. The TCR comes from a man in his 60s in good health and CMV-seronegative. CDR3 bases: TGTGCCAGCAACCCGCGGGGTAGCGGGACCGGGGAGCTGTTTTTT. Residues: CASNPRGSGTGELFF.